The sequence of this T cell receptor beta chain was determined in a study of identifying expanded T cells in peripheral blood. Study-wide points: Differentially abundant clones: approximately 1.3 between replicates, 16.4 at around 14 days, less than 20 at four. Variance in clone template counts between roughly two-week samples significantly increased with total template count across all healthy donors.

Healthy donors had no documented immune events, such as infections, while sampled. The V and J ends lost 3 bases and 3 bases, in that order; junction bases with no gene match: 7. The germline CDR1 and CDR2 sequences are SNHLY and FYNNEI. The CDR3 has 15 amino acids. As concerns this clone: No antigen is known for it.

Profiling relied on immunoSEQ multiplex PCR, and the TCRdb table lists in-frame clones only, not all of them. The table includes about 100,000 clones, approximately 88% detected once. The chain combines TRBV2 with TRBJ1-1, with 7 positions matching TRBD1. The TCR originated in a person aged 18 to 75 in good health. Sequenced: blood. CDR3: CASSETGPRYTEAFF. Here the CDR3 DNA reads TGTGCCAGCAGTGAGACAGGGCCCAGGTACACTGAAGCTTTCTTT. Looking up the rest from reference TRBV2 and TRBJ1-1 gives the full variable domain: EPEVTQTPSHQVTQMGQEVILRCVPISNHLYFYWYRQILGQKVEFLVSFYNNEISEKSEIFDDQFSVERPDGSNFTLKIRSTKLEDSAMYFCASSETGPRYTEAFFGQGTRLTVV.